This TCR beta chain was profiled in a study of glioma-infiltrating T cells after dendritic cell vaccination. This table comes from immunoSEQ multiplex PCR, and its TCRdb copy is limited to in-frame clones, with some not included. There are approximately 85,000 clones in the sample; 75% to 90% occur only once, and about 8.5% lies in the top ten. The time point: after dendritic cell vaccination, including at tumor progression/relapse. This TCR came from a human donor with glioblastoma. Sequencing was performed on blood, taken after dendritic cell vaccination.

The CDR3 coding sequence is TGTGCCAGCAGCCCGAGGACAGGGATGGGTGAAAAACTGTTTTTT. Translating gives CASSPRTGMGEKLFF. This chain joins TRBV13 and TRBJ1-4, with 8 bases lining up with TRBD1. CDR1 is PRHDT and CDR2 is FYEKMQ in the germline V gene (reference sequence). V shed 5 bases, J shed 7 bases, and the junction held 9 bases outside the gene matches. This CDR3 region has 15 residues.